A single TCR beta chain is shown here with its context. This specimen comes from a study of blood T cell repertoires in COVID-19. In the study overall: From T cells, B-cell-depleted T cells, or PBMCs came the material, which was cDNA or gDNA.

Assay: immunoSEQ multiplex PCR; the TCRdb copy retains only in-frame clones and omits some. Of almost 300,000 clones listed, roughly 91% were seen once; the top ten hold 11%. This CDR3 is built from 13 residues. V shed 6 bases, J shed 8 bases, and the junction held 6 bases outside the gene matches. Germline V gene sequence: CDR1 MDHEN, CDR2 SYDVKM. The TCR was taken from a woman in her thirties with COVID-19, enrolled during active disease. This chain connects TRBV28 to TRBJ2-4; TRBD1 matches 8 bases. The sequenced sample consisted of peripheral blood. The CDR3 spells CASSPQGAYIQYF. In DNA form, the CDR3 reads TGTGCCAGCAGCCCGCAGGGGGCTTACATTCAGTACTTC.